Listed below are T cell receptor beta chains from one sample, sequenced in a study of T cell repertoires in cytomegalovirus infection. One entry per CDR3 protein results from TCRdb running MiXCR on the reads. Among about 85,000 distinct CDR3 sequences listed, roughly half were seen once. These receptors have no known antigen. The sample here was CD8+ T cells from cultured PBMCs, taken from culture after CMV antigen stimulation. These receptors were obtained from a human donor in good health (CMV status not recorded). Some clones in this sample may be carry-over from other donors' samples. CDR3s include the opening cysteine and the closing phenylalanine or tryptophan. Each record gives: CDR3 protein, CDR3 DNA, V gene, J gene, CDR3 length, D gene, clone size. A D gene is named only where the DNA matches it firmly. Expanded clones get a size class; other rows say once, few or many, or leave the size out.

CDR3 protein: CASSFPEMNTEAFF
CDR3 DNA: TGTGCCAGCAGTTTCCCTGAGATGAACACTGAAGCTTTCTTT
V gene: TRBV27
J gene: TRBJ1-1
CDR3 length: 14
D gene: .
clone size: .

CDR3 protein: CASSSTIHFTEFF
CDR3 DNA: TGTGCCAGCAGTTCCACTATACACTTTACGGAGTTCTTC
V gene: TRBV6-8
J gene: TRBJ2-1
CDR3 length: 13
D gene: .
clone size: .

CDR3 protein: CAISESRVGHPLVIIAFF
CDR3 DNA: TGTGCCATCAGTGAGTCGCGGGTGGGCCACCCTTTGGTTATAATAGCTTTCTTT
V gene: TRBV10-3
J gene: TRBJ1-1
CDR3 length: 18
D gene: .
clone size: once

CDR3 protein: CASSLHPYSNQPQHF
CDR3 DNA: TGTGCCAGCAGCTTACACCCTTATAGCAATCAGCCCCAGCATTTT
V gene: TRBV7-8
J gene: TRBJ1-5
CDR3 length: 15
D gene: .
clone size: few

CDR3 protein: CASSPGQGQGYTF
CDR3 DNA: TGTGCCAGCAGCCCGGGACAGGGGCAGGGCTACACCTTC
V gene: TRBV7-9
J gene: TRBJ1-2
CDR3 length: 13
D gene: TRBD1
clone size: .

CDR3 protein: CASSSRRRGRGTDTQYF
CDR3 DNA: TGTGCCAGCAGTTCCCGGAGGCGCGGGAGGGGTACAGATACGCAGTATTTT
V gene: TRBV6-1
J gene: TRBJ2-3
CDR3 length: 17
D gene: TRBD2
clone size: few

CDR3 protein: CASSLVQGSDEQYF
CDR3 DNA: TGTGCCAGCAGCTTGGTTCAGGGGTCGGACGAGCAGTACTTC
V gene: TRBV5-6
J gene: TRBJ2-7
CDR3 length: 14
D gene: .
clone size: .

CDR3 protein: CASSLDLAGGQHTSTDTQYF
CDR3 DNA: TGTGCCAGCAGCTTAGATCTAGCGGGGGGACAACATACTAGCACAGATACGCAGTATTTT
V gene: TRBV7-2
J gene: TRBJ2-3
CDR3 length: 20
D gene: TRBD2
clone size: few

CDR3 protein: CASSFRPGSYEQYF
CDR3 DNA: TGTGCCAGCAGCTTTAGACCCGGCTCCTACGAGCAGTACTTC
V gene: TRBV5-5
J gene: TRBJ2-7
CDR3 length: 14
D gene: .
clone size: once

CDR3 protein: CAISEPRETLGNTIYF
CDR3 DNA: TGTGCCATCAGTGAGCCCCGTGAAACGTTGGGAAACACCATATATTTT
V gene: TRBV10-3
J gene: TRBJ1-3
CDR3 length: 16
D gene: .
clone size: few

CDR3 protein: CSAAGSDTQYF
CDR3 DNA: TGCAGTGCTGCAGGGTCCGATACGCAGTATTTT
V gene: TRBV20-1
J gene: TRBJ2-3
CDR3 length: 11
D gene: .
clone size: .

CDR3 protein: CASSFAGTGGDGTEAFF
CDR3 DNA: TGTGCCAGCAGCTTCGCCGGGACAGGGGGTGATGGCACTGAAGCTTTCTTT
V gene: TRBV5-6
J gene: TRBJ1-1
CDR3 length: 17
D gene: TRBD1
clone size: .

CDR3 protein: CASSYEGNPWNEQFF
CDR3 DNA: TGTGCCAGCAGTTATGAGGGGAACCCTTGGAATGAGCAGTTCTTC
V gene: TRBV6-1
J gene: TRBJ2-1
CDR3 length: 15
D gene: .
clone size: .

CDR3 protein: CASLPDQNSYEQYF
CDR3 DNA: TGTGCCAGCTTACCGGACCAGAACTCCTACGAGCAGTACTTC
V gene: TRBV7-8
J gene: TRBJ2-7
CDR3 length: 14
D gene: .
clone size: .

CDR3 protein: CASSDEYEQYF
CDR3 DNA: TGTGCCAGCAGCGATGAATACGAGCAGTACTTC
V gene: TRBV6-6
J gene: TRBJ2-7
CDR3 length: 11
D gene: .
clone size: few

CDR3 protein: CARSLSSCLYEQYF
CDR3 DNA: TGTGCCCGCAGTTTATCTAGCTGTCTTTATGAACAGTACTTC
V gene: TRBV27
J gene: TRBJ2-7
CDR3 length: 14
D gene: .
clone size: .

CDR3 protein: CASSRGGGLYEQYF
CDR3 DNA: TGCGCCAGCAGCCGAGGGGGGGGGCTCTACGAGCAGTACTTC
V gene: TRBV4-1
J gene: TRBJ2-7
CDR3 length: 14
D gene: .
clone size: once

CDR3 protein: CASSLSRRESSYNEQFF
CDR3 DNA: TGTGCCAGCAGCTTATCCAGGCGGGAGAGCTCCTACAATGAGCAGTTCTTC
V gene: TRBV7-3
J gene: TRBJ2-1
CDR3 length: 17
D gene: TRBD2
clone size: .

CDR3 protein: CASSLNIADTIYGYTF
CDR3 DNA: TGTGCCAGCAGCCTTAATATCGCGGACACCATCTATGGCTACACCTTC
V gene: TRBV7-2
J gene: TRBJ1-2
CDR3 length: 16
D gene: .
clone size: many

CDR3 protein: CASSLAGPNTGELFF
CDR3 DNA: TGTGCCAGCAGCTTAGCGGGACCGAACACCGGGGAGCTGTTTTTT
V gene: TRBV28
J gene: TRBJ2-2
CDR3 length: 15
D gene: TRBD2
clone size: .

CDR3 protein: CASSDWRNYEQYF
CDR3 DNA: TGTGCCAGCAGTGACTGGCGCAACTACGAGCAGTACTTC
V gene: TRBV2
J gene: TRBJ2-7
CDR3 length: 13
D gene: .
clone size: .

CDR3 protein: CASSPLMGGQETQYF
CDR3 DNA: TGTGCCAGCAGTCCACTCATGGGGGGACAAGAGACCCAGTACTTC
V gene: TRBV11-2
J gene: TRBJ2-5
CDR3 length: 15
D gene: .
clone size: few

CDR3 protein: CSAREGTVNGYTF
CDR3 DNA: TGCAGTGCTAGGGAGGGGACGGTTAATGGCTACACCTTC
V gene: TRBV20-1
J gene: TRBJ1-2
CDR3 length: 13
D gene: .
clone size: .

CDR3 protein: CASRGADGGPEAFF
CDR3 DNA: TGTGCCAGCAGGGGAGCCGATGGAGGGCCTGAAGCTTTCTTT
V gene: TRBV12-3/TRBV12-4
J gene: TRBJ1-1
CDR3 length: 14
D gene: .
clone size: few

CDR3 protein: CASSFGALGQPQHF
CDR3 DNA: TGTGCCAGCAGCTTCGGGGCGCTAGGGCAGCCCCAGCATTTT
V gene: TRBV7-8
J gene: TRBJ1-5
CDR3 length: 14
D gene: .
clone size: .

CDR3 protein: CASSTQRARYYEQFF
CDR3 DNA: TGTGCCAGCAGTACCCAGCGGGCCCGTTACTATGAGCAGTTCTTC
V gene: TRBV6-2/TRBV6-3
J gene: TRBJ2-1
CDR3 length: 15
D gene: .
clone size: few

CDR3 protein: CSVPRDRGRGGYTF
CDR3 DNA: TGCAGCGTCCCCCGGGACAGGGGACGGGGTGGCTACACCTTC
V gene: TRBV29-1
J gene: TRBJ1-2
CDR3 length: 14
D gene: TRBD1
clone size: .

CDR3 protein: CASRPGQSSYNEQFF
CDR3 DNA: TGTGCCAGCAGACCCGGACAGAGCTCCTACAATGAGCAGTTCTTC
V gene: TRBV5-5
J gene: TRBJ2-1
CDR3 length: 15
D gene: .
clone size: .

CDR3 protein: CASSLPMNTEAFF
CDR3 DNA: TGTGCCAGCAGCTTACCTATGAACACTGAAGCTTTCTTT
V gene: TRBV7-8
J gene: TRBJ1-1
CDR3 length: 13
D gene: .
clone size: many

CDR3 protein: CASSSVVRGHEQYF
CDR3 DNA: TGTGCCAGCAGCTCGGTCGTGAGGGGCCACGAGCAGTACTTC
V gene: TRBV7-9
J gene: TRBJ2-7
CDR3 length: 14
D gene: .
clone size: .

CDR3 protein: CASTSGRENIQYF
CDR3 DNA: TGTGCCAGCACCTCGGGACGCGAAAACATTCAGTACTTC
V gene: TRBV7-4
J gene: TRBJ2-4
CDR3 length: 13
D gene: .
clone size: .

CDR3 protein: CASSGTGTAENQPQHF
CDR3 DNA: TGTGCCAGCAGCGGAACCGGGACAGCAGAGAATCAGCCCCAGCATTTT
V gene: TRBV7-9
J gene: TRBJ1-5
CDR3 length: 16
D gene: TRBD1
clone size: .

CDR3 protein: CASSLEQGTYNEQFF
CDR3 DNA: TGTGCCAGCAGTTTAGAGCAGGGCACCTACAATGAGCAGTTCTTC
V gene: TRBV28
J gene: TRBJ2-1
CDR3 length: 15
D gene: .
clone size: .

CDR3 protein: CASSLVTSGYNEQFF
CDR3 DNA: TGTGCCAGCAGTTTAGTTACTAGCGGTTACAATGAGCAGTTCTTC
V gene: TRBV27
J gene: TRBJ2-1
CDR3 length: 15
D gene: TRBD2
clone size: few

CDR3 protein: CASGLGQGTEAFF
CDR3 DNA: TGTGCTAGTGGTTTGGGACAGGGGACAGAAGCTTTCTTT
V gene: TRBV12-5
J gene: TRBJ1-1
CDR3 length: 13
D gene: TRBD1
clone size: .

CDR3 protein: CASSLSLAGYEQYF
CDR3 DNA: TGTGCCAGCAGCTTAAGTCTAGCGGGATACGAGCAGTACTTC
V gene: TRBV7-6
J gene: TRBJ2-7
CDR3 length: 14
D gene: TRBD2
clone size: few

CDR3 protein: CASAGGDTQYF
CDR3 DNA: TGCGCCAGCGCGGGGGGAGATACGCAGTATTTT
V gene: TRBV5-1
J gene: TRBJ2-3
CDR3 length: 11
D gene: TRBD2
clone size: .

CDR3 protein: CASSLALQSPSNTIYF
CDR3 DNA: TGTGCCAGCAGCTTAGCCCTTCAAAGCCCATCAAACACCATATATTTT
V gene: TRBV7-8
J gene: TRBJ1-3
CDR3 length: 16
D gene: .
clone size: .

CDR3 protein: CASSPDRTNSPLHF
CDR3 DNA: TGTGCCAGCAGCCCGGACAGGACTAATTCACCCCTCCACTTT
V gene: TRBV5-4
J gene: TRBJ1-6
CDR3 length: 14
D gene: TRBD1
clone size: few

CDR3 protein: CASSLMGGSYNEQFF
CDR3 DNA: TGTGCCAGCAGCTTAATGGGTGGGTCCTACAATGAGCAGTTCTTC
V gene: TRBV7-9
J gene: TRBJ2-1
CDR3 length: 15
D gene: .
clone size: .

CDR3 protein: CSSLGGRGSTDTQYF
CDR3 DNA: TGCAGTAGCTTAGGCGGGAGGGGTAGCACAGATACGCAGTATTTT
V gene: TRBV29-1
J gene: TRBJ2-3
CDR3 length: 15
D gene: TRBD2
clone size: .

CDR3 protein: CASSQPSGTSTDTQYF
CDR3 DNA: TGTGCCAGCAGCCAACCGAGCGGGACTAGCACAGATACGCAGTATTTT
V gene: TRBV7-9
J gene: TRBJ2-3
CDR3 length: 16
D gene: TRBD2
clone size: .

CDR3 protein: CASSFGGGAETQYF
CDR3 DNA: TGTGCCAGCAGTTTTGGTGGGGGCGCGGAGACCCAGTACTTC
V gene: TRBV12-3/TRBV12-4
J gene: TRBJ2-5
CDR3 length: 14
D gene: .
clone size: many

CDR3 protein: CASSPDGRSGYTF
CDR3 DNA: TGTGCCAGCAGCCCCGACGGCAGAAGTGGCTACACCTTC
V gene: TRBV7-3
J gene: TRBJ1-2
CDR3 length: 13
D gene: .
clone size: once

CDR3 protein: CASSFSGPGFYGYTF
CDR3 DNA: TGTGCCAGCAGTTTTTCTGGCCCTGGGTTCTATGGCTACACCTTC
V gene: TRBV28
J gene: TRBJ1-2
CDR3 length: 15
D gene: .
clone size: .

CDR3 protein: CASTHSQGFANTGELFF
CDR3 DNA: TGTGCCAGCACCCATTCTCAAGGGTTCGCGAACACCGGGGAGCTGTTTTTT
V gene: TRBV7-6
J gene: TRBJ2-2
CDR3 length: 17
D gene: .
clone size: .

CDR3 protein: CASSPTPNQPQHF
CDR3 DNA: TGTGCCAGCAGCCCGACACCGAATCAGCCCCAGCATTTT
V gene: TRBV27
J gene: TRBJ1-5
CDR3 length: 13
D gene: .
clone size: .

CDR3 protein: CSVDRGQYPYEQYF
CDR3 DNA: TGCAGCGTTGATAGGGGACAGTACCCCTACGAGCAGTACTTC
V gene: TRBV29-1
J gene: TRBJ2-7
CDR3 length: 14
D gene: TRBD1
clone size: .

CDR3 protein: CASSSLAGTNTGELFF
CDR3 DNA: TGTGCCAGCAGTTCACTAGCGGGGACTAACACCGGGGAGCTGTTTTTT
V gene: TRBV12-3/TRBV12-4
J gene: TRBJ2-2
CDR3 length: 16
D gene: TRBD2
clone size: few

CDR3 protein: CASSSRTGPITEAFF
CDR3 DNA: TGTGCCAGCAGTTCCCGGACAGGGCCTATCACTGAAGCTTTCTTT
V gene: TRBV12-3/TRBV12-4
J gene: TRBJ1-1
CDR3 length: 15
D gene: TRBD1
clone size: few

CDR3 protein: CASSPLGVYQPQHF
CDR3 DNA: TGTGCCAGCAGTCCCCTCGGTGTCTATCAGCCCCAGCATTTT
V gene: TRBV28
J gene: TRBJ1-5
CDR3 length: 14
D gene: .
clone size: .

CDR3 protein: CASSQPGLAGVSGGETQYF
CDR3 DNA: TGTGCCAGCAGCCAACCAGGACTAGCGGGAGTTAGTGGAGGGGAGACCCAGTACTTC
V gene: TRBV4-2
J gene: TRBJ2-5
CDR3 length: 19
D gene: TRBD2
clone size: .

CDR3 protein: CASSPDGGWRGQAFF
CDR3 DNA: TGTGCCAGCAGCCCTGATGGGGGGTGGCGTGGGCAAGCTTTCTTT
V gene: TRBV7-2
J gene: TRBJ1-1
CDR3 length: 15
D gene: .
clone size: .

CDR3 protein: CASRFGTSGTLGQFF
CDR3 DNA: TGTGCCAGCAGGTTCGGGACTAGCGGGACCCTAGGGCAGTTCTTC
V gene: TRBV7-8
J gene: TRBJ2-1
CDR3 length: 15
D gene: TRBD2
clone size: .

CDR3 protein: CASSFPDRKSEQYF
CDR3 DNA: TGTGCCAGCAGCTTCCCCGACAGGAAAAGCGAGCAGTACTTC
V gene: TRBV7-9
J gene: TRBJ2-7
CDR3 length: 14
D gene: .
clone size: .